A single sample gave rise to the 21 T cell receptor beta chains below, sequenced in a study of Graves' ophthalmopathy and Graves' hyperthyroidism. RNA transcripts served as template for amplifying TCR beta CDR3 sequences. HTBI primers primed a first-round RT-PCR, and a second-round multiplex PCR followed. TCRdb used MiXCR to reprocess the multiplex PCR reads, holding one entry per CDR3 protein. The repertoire holds some 1.1 million distinct CDR3 sequences, with less than 45% as singletons. Source material: peripheral blood or thyroid tissue (not recorded which). The receptor set was obtained from an adult man with Graves' hyperthyroidism.

The rearrangement links TRBV14 to TRBJ2-2; 7 bases map to TRBD1. V lost 6 bases to trimming and J lost 6 bases; unmatched junction nucleotides: 10. This CDR3 has 15 amino acids. Germline assignment: CDR1 SGHDN and CDR2 FVKESK. This CDR3 is CASSSDRVVAGELFF. CDR3 DNA: TGTGCCAGCAGTTCCGACAGGGTAGTTGCCGGGGAGCTGTTTTTT.

Details on this clonotype: No DNA is shown, since the ends of the CDR3 on it are uncertain; the CDR3 is the one TCRdb lists. The gene calls are TRBV25-1 and TRBJ1-1. Germline V gene sequence: CDR1 MGHDK, CDR2 SYGVNS. The CDR3 totals 14 residues, both ends included. The CDR3 protein is CACSASPSYTEAFF.

In regard to this clonotype: The junction differs from germline at one of its ends, possibly a read error. V is TRBV10-3 and J is TRBJ1-4; D not certain. This CDR3 comprises 13 residues. CDR1 and CDR2 from the germline V gene are ENHRY and SYGVKD. CDR3 residues: CAISDSTNEKLFF. The CDR3 nucleotides are TGTGCCATCAGCGACTCAACCAATGAAAAACTGTTTTTT.

This chain joins TRBV5-1 and TRBJ1-6; D might be TRBD1 (6 bases). Trimming took off 4 bases at V and 9 bases at J, with 17 bases between the two ends. The CDR3 covers 15 residues. Germline lookup yields CDR1 SGHRS and CDR2 YFSETQ. This CDR3 reads CASSLWGQGSSPLHF. In nucleotides, the CDR3 is TGCGCCAGCAGCCTGTGGGGGCAGGGCAGTTCACCCCTCCACTTT.

This clonotype was seen ten or more times. The J gene is TRBJ1-2, the V gene TRBV19; D ambiguous. V lost 6 bases to trimming and J lost 5 bases, with 16 bases between them. The CDR3 is made up of 14 amino acids. The germline V gene encodes CDR1 LNHDA and CDR2 SQIVND (reference sequence). As DNA, the CDR3 is TGTGCCAGTAGGGGATGGCCTGGCAGTTATGGCTACACCTTC. Protein: CASRGWPGSYGYTF.

The rearrangement uses TRBV19 and TRBJ1-5; 7 positions match TRBD1. Germline V gene sequence: CDR1 LNHDA, CDR2 SQIVND (reference sequence). The CDR3 runs 15 residues. The junction had 5 bases not matched to a gene; V was cut back by 6 bases and J by 0 bases. CDR3 DNA sequence: TGTGCCAGTAGCGGTGCAGGGGGTAGCAATCAGCCCCAGCATTTT. It codes for CASSGAGGSNQPQHF.

The V call is TRBV24-1, the J call TRBJ2-3; 8 bases match TRBD2. V lost 7 bases, J lost 2 bases, and 10 bases stayed unmatched. Germline V gene data show CDR1 as KGHDR and CDR2 as SFDVKD. The CDR3 sequence is 16 residues long. DNA for the CDR3: TGTGCCACCAGCGGGGGGGCGCTTGGGGACACAGATACGCAGTATTTT. It specifies CATSGGALGDTDTQYF.

This clonotype came up many times. The chain recombines TRBV15 with TRBJ1-6; D gene unclear. This CDR3 region has 16 residues. The V gene's germline CDR1 is LNHNV and CDR2 YYDKDF (reference sequence). V was shortened by 0 bases and J by 7 bases, with 13 bases between the two germline ends. This CDR3 is CATSRDPWGKNSPLHF. In DNA form, the CDR3 reads TGTGCCACCAGCAGAGATCCATGGGGAAAGAATTCACCCCTCCACTTT.

This clonotype was counted once. The rearrangement uses TRBV20-1 and TRBJ2-7; 7 bases agree with TRBD2. Germline V gene lookup returns CDR1 DFQATT and CDR2 SNEGSKA (reference sequence). The CDR3 is 13 amino acids. V was pared by 1 base and J by 2 bases, with 2 bases of the junction left unmatched. CDR3 bases: TGCAGTGCTAGAGGCGGGAGTCCCTACGAGCAGTACTTC. It specifies CSARGGSPYEQYF.

The V and J genes are TRBV15 and TRBJ2-6; D call uncertain. Trimming removed 1 base at V and 13 bases at J, with 14 bases between. The CDR3 is made up of 14 amino acids. Germline values: CDR1 LNHNV, CDR2 YYDKDF (reference sequence). CDR3 amino acids: CATSRAWGNVVLTF. In DNA form, the CDR3 reads TGTGCCACCAGCAGAGCCTGGGGAAATGTAGTCCTGACTTTC.

This clonotype was recorded a few times. CDR3 coding DNA: TGTGCCAGCAGCGGACTAGCGTCTGCCTACGAGCAGTACTTC. Its translation: CASSGLASAYEQYF. V is TRBV12-3 or TRBV12-4 and J is TRBJ2-7; 9 bases match TRBD2. V gave up 6 bases and J gave up 2 bases; unmatched junction bases: 5. The CDR3 covers 14 residues.

This chain links TRBV28 with TRBJ2-7, with D possibly matching TRBD2 (6 bases). This CDR3 is 14 amino acids long. The germline V and J ends were trimmed by 11 bases and 0 bases, with 17 bases remaining between them. The germline CDR1 and CDR2 sequences are MDHEN and SYDVKM. CDR3 in amino acids: CAAGWDESSYEQYF. CDR3 sequence (DNA): TGTGCCGCGGGGTGGGACGAGAGCTCCTACGAGCAGTACTTC.

The CDR3, as DNA: TGCAGTGCTAGGGGGGCAAGGAACTACGAGCAGTACTTC. Encoded protein: CSARGARNYEQYF. The chain is built from TRBV20-1 and TRBJ2-7; D possibly corresponds to TRBD1 (6 bases). The CDR3 contains 13 residues. Germline CDR1 reads DFQATT; CDR2 reads SNEGSKA (reference sequence). Between the trimmed V and J ends, which lost 3 bases and 3 bases, there was a span of 12 bases.

This clonotype was counted ten times or more. The chain joins TRBV7-9 to TRBJ1-2; 7 positions agree with TRBD1. The trim removed 5 bases at V and 8 bases at J, leaving 8 bases unmatched. This CDR3 has 13 amino acids. Germline V lookup: CDR1 SEHNR, CDR2 FQNEAQ (reference sequence). The CDR3 protein is CASSHRDRKGYTF. CDR3 DNA sequence: TGTGCCAGCAGCCACCGGGACAGAAAGGGCTACACCTTC.

Many counts were recorded for this clonotype. The rearrangement links TRBV15 to TRBJ2-7; the D gene is possibly TRBD2 (5 bases). Per germline, CDR1 LNHNV and CDR2 YYDKDF (reference sequence). The CDR3 contains 14 residues. Trimming took off 0 bases at V and 0 bases at J, with 6 bases between the two ends. As DNA, the CDR3 is TGTGCCACCAGCAGAGAGGACTTCTCCTACGAGCAGTACTTC. Amino acids: CATSREDFSYEQYF.

This clonotype has a count of ten or more. The chain employs TRBV12-3 or TRBV12-4 and TRBJ1-2; D gene uncertain. The CDR3 totals 14 residues. Trimming removed 6 bases at V and 4 bases at J, with 15 bases between. The CDR3 DNA sequence: TGTGCCAGCAGCCACCACCCTGAGGGCTATGGCTACACCTTC. Amino acid sequence: CASSHHPEGYGYTF.

The V and J genes are TRBV9 and TRBJ2-7; 7 nucleotides align to TRBD2. V gave up 6 bases and J gave up 2 bases; unmatched junction bases: 11. Germline V gives CDR1 SGDLS, CDR2 YYNGEE. CDR3 length: 15 residues. CDR3 in amino acids: CASTPAGGLTYEQYF. The DNA for the CDR3 is TGTGCCAGCACCCCAGCCGGGGGACTAACCTACGAGCAGTACTTC. The variable domain in full, completed from reference TRBV9 and TRBJ2-7, reads DSGVTQTPKHLITATGQRVTLRCSPRSGDLSVYWYQQSLDQGLQFLIQYYNGEERAKGNILERFSAQQFPDLHSELNLSSLELGDSALYFCASTPAGGLTYEQYFGPGTRLTVT.

V gene TRBV9 combines with J gene TRBJ1-2, with a possible D match to TRBD1 (6 bases). The CDR3 spans 15 residues. Germline CDR1 reads SGDLS; CDR2 reads YYNGEE. With 4 bases removed from V and 2 bases from J, the gap between germline ends came to 15 bases. Written as DNA, the CDR3 is TGTGCCAGCAGCTCAGATCCGACAGGCAACTATGGCTACACCTTC. Its translation: CASSSDPTGNYGYTF.

This sequence joins TRBV9 and TRBJ2-3; D unclear. Germline V gene data show CDR1 as SGDLS and CDR2 as YYNGEE. Trimming left V 3 bases short and J 3 bases short, with 5 bases between. The CDR3 covers 12 residues. Here the CDR3 DNA reads TGTGCCAGCAGCGCACAAACAGATACGCAGTATTTT. Translation: CASSAQTDTQYF.

About this clonotype itself: At one end, the junction sequence differs from germline, possibly due to a read error. This chain joins TRBV20-1 and TRBJ2-7; the match to TRBD1 covers 9 bases. The CDR3 sequence is 19 residues long. Germline loops: CDR1 DFQATT, CDR2 SNEGSKA (reference sequence). For the CDR3, the DNA is TGCGGTGCTAGAGATGGGTATGCCAAAGCCCCGGGACAGGGTTACGAGCAGTACTTC. Protein: CGARDGYAKAPGQGYEQYF.

About this clonotype: Compared with germline, one end of the junction differs, possibly owing to a read error. V gene TRBV25-1 combines with J gene TRBJ2-7, with no clear D. Looked up from germline, CDR1 is MGHDK and CDR2 is SYGVNS. The CDR3 runs 12 residues. The CDR3 nucleotides are TGTGCCTGCAGTGCTGAGGACCACGAGCAGTACTTC. It is translated as CACSAEDHEQYF.